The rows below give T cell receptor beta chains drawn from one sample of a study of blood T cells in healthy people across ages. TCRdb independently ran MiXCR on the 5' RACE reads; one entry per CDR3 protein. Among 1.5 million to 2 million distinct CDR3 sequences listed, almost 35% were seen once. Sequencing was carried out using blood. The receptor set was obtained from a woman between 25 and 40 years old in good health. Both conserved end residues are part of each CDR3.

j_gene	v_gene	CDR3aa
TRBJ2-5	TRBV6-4	CASSDCQTQYF
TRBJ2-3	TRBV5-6	CAGSLALTGADTQYF
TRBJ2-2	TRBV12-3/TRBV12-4	CASSRLAGVTNTGELFF
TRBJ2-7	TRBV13	CASSLVGHEQYF
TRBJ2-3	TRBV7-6	CASSLAHGDTDTQYF
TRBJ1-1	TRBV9	CASSYGQREDTEAFF
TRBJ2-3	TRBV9	CASRGTSGGALDTQYF
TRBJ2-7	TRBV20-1	CSARNGGNEQYF
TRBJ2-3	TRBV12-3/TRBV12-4	CACSRSTADTQYF
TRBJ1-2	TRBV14	CASSQDYAANYGYTF
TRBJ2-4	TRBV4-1	CASSPGLAGGQAKNIQYF
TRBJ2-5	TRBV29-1	CSVEGERQYF
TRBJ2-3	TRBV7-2	CASSFNPMDTQYF
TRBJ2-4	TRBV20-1	CSARGLWVAKNIQYF
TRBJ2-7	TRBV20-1	CSARVRRGYEQYF
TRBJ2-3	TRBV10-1	CASSGEGSTDTQYF
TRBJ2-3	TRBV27	CASRPLGRSDTQYF
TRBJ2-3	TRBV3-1	CASSRGLDGTDTQYF
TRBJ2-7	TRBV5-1	CASSSLGNVGGNYEQYF
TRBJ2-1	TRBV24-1	CATSEGGTSGPRSYNEQFF
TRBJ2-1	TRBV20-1	CSAGRVNEQFF
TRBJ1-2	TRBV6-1	CASRGGFVNYGYTF
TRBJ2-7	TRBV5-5	CASSGTAGVSYEQYF
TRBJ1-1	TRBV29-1	CSVQRETEAFF
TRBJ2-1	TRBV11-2	CASSLEVLGRINEQFF
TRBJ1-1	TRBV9	CASSVHRADTEAFF
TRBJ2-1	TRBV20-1	CSAAGAHDNEQFF
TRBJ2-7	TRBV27	CASSPLDPPHEQYF
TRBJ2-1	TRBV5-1	CASSRTGGMNEQFF
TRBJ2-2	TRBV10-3	CAISDSGSWTGELFF
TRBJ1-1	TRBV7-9	CASSLEGTRTEAFF
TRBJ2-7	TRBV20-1	CSARGGPHSEQYF
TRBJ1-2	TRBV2	CASSEGVVYGYTF
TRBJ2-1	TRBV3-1	CASSPTDTWNEQFF
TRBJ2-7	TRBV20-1	CSAKQGLGEQYF
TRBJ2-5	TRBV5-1	CASSLAGEGSSGGTQYF
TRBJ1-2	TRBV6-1	CASSEATGVRGYTF
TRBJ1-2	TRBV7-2	CASSLPTGVNGYTF
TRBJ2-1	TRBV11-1	CASSLGLAGGLAYNEQFF
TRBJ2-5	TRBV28	CATKPPTRLGQYF
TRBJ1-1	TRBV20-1	CSARGGGTEAFF
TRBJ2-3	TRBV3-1	CASSPGTSGRPKFADTQYF
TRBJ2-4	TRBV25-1	CASSYPGGGNIQYF
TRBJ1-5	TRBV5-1	CASSPRGGSNQPQHF
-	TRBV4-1	CASSQTSSGVHEQYF
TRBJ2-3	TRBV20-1	CSALSSGPGDTQYF
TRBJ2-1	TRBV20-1	CSARDGRSVNEQFF
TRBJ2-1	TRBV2	CASSERTSEGVYNEQFF